This T cell receptor beta chain came from a study of shared clonotypes between healthy human individuals. Study-level findings and limits: Naive subsets, compared against memory subsets, generally had larger estimated richness values.

This clone appeared a single time. Its antigen remains unidentified. The identical CDR3 is also encoded by other nucleotide sequences in the sample. Repertoires were generated with immunoSEQ multiplex PCR, while TCRdb's copy carries only in-frame clones and drops some. This sample has approximately 2.3 million clones; roughly 93% occur once, and the top ten carry approximately 0.4%. This sequence was found in a man between 18 and 29 years old in good health. Some clones in this sample may be carry-over from other donors' samples. Specimen: naive CD4+ T cells from PBMCs. Subset described: CD45RA+ positively selected.

The CDR3 loop is CASSVSSGTTDTQYF. The CDR3 nucleotides read TGTGCCAGCAGCGTCAGTAGCGGGACCACAGATACGCAGTATTTT. J is TRBJ2-3 and V is TRBV9; 8 bases are a match to TRBD2. The CDR3 spans 15 residues. V was clipped by 2 bases and J by 2 bases; unmatched bases: 4. CDR1 and CDR2 from the germline V gene are SGDLS and YYNGEE.